This entry features one T cell receptor (beta chain) sequence. Assay used: immunoSEQ multiplex PCR; TCRdb lists only in-frame clones, some missing. The table includes approximately 150,000 clones, approximately 90% detected once. The sample is drawn from a study of T cell responses to AZD1222 COVID-19 vaccine. The germline V and J ends were trimmed by 5 bases and 2 bases, with 13 bases remaining between them. This CDR3 has 15 residues. The germline V gene encodes CDR1 LNHDA and CDR2 SQIVND (reference sequence). The sequence was collected from an adult in good health. The sample was peripheral blood, taken on day 0 of MenACWY control vaccination. J is TRBJ1-5 and V is TRBV19; no clear D. CDR3: CASSPLDQGNQPQHF. The CDR3 DNA follows: TGTGCCAGTAGTCCGCTGGACCAGGGCAATCAGCCCCAGCATTTT.